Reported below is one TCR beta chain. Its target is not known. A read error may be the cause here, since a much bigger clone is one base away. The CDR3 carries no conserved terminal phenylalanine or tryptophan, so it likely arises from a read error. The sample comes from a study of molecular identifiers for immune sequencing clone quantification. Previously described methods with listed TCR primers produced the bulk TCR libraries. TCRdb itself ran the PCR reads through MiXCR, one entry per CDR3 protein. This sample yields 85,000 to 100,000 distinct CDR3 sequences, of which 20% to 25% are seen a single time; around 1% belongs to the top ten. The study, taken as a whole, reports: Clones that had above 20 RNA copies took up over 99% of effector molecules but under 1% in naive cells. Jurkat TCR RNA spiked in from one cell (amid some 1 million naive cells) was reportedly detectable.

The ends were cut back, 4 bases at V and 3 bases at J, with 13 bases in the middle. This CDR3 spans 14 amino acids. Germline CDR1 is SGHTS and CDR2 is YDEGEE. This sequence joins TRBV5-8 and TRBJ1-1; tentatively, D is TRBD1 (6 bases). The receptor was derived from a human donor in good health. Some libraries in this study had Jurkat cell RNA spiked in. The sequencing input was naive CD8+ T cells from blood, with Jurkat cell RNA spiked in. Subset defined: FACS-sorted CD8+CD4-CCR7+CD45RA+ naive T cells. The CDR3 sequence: CASSLQGRDTEAFL. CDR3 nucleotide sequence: TGTGCCAGCAGCCTACAGGGTCGGGACACTGAAGCTTTCTTG.